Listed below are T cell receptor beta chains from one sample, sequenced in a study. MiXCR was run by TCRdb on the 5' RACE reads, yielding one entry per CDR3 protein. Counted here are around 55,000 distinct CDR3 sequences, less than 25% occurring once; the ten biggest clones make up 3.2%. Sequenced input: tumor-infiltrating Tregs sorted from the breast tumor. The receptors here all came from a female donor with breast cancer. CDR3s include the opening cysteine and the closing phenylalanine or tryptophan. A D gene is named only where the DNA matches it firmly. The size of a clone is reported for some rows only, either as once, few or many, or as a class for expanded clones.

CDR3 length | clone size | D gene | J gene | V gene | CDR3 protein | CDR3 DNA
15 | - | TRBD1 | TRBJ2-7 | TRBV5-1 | CASSSRQGRSYEQYF | TGCGCCAGCAGCTCCAGACAGGGAAGATCCTACGAGCAGTACTTC
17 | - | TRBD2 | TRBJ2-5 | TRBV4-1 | CASSPGEGQPMQETQYF | TGCGCCAGCAGCCCCGGGGAGGGCCAGCCGATGCAAGAGACCCAGTACTTC
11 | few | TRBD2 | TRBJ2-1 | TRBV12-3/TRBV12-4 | CASSSGTNRFF | TGTGCCAGCAGTTCCGGGACTAATCGGTTCTTC
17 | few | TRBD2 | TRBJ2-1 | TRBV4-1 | CVSSQVRQAGAGNEQFF | TGCGTCAGCAGCCAAGTCCGGCAAGCGGGAGCCGGCAATGAGCAGTTCTTC
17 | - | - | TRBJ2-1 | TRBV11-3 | CASSLGGQGSSYNEQFF | TGTGCCAGCAGCCTTGGGGGGCAGGGGAGCTCCTACAATGAGCAGTTCTTC
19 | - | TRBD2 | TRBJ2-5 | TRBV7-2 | CASSFEIAGVVGSSKTQYF | TGTGCCAGCAGCTTTGAAATAGCGGGAGTGGTGGGATCGTCGAAAACCCAGTACTTC
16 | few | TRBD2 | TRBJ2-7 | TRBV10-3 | CAISDLLAGTSYEQYF | TGTGCCATCAGTGATCTACTAGCGGGGACCTCCTACGAGCAGTACTTC
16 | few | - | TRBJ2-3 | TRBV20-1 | CSPAGLGGWGTDTQYF | TGCAGTCCAGCGGGACTGGGGGGCTGGGGGACAGATACGCAGTATTTT
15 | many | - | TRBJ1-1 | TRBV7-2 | CASSPQAGLNTEAFF | TGTGCCAGCAGCCCGCAGGCAGGGTTGAACACTGAAGCTTTCTTT
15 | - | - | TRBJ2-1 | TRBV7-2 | CASSLDSGSYNEQFF | TGTGCCAGCAGCCTGGACTCAGGCTCCTACAATGAGCAGTTCTTC
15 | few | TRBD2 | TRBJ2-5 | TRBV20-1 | CSARAERGSQETQYF | TGCAGTGCTAGAGCTGAGCGGGGATCCCAAGAGACCCAGTACTTC
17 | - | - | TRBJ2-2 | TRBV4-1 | CASSQGALALNTGELFF | TGCGCCAGCAGCCAAGGGGCCCTAGCGCTGAACACCGGGGAGCTGTTTTTT
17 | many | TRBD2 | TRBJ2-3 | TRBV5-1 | CASSSGTSGMSTDTQYF | TGCGCCAGCAGCTCCGGGACTAGCGGGATGAGCACAGATACGCAGTATTTT
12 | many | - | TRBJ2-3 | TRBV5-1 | CASSLVGDTQYF | TGCGCCAGCAGCTTGGTGGGGGATACGCAGTATTTT
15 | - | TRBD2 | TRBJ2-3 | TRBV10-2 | CASSPTGGRTDTQYF | TGCGCCAGCAGCCCGACTGGCGGGAGGACAGATACGCAGTATTTT
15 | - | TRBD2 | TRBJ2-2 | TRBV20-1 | CSASSASGGTGELFF | TGCAGTGCTAGTTCGGCTAGCGGGGGGACCGGGGAGCTGTTTTTT
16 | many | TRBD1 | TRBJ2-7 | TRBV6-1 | CASSNSPGQGFYEQYF | TGTGCCAGCAGTAACAGTCCTGGACAGGGATTCTACGAGCAGTACTTC
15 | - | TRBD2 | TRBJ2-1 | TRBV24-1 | CATSAPAGVGNEQFF | TGTGCCACCAGTGCTCCAGCGGGGGTCGGGAATGAGCAGTTCTTC
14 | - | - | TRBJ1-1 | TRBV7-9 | CASSLTAMNTEAFF | TGTGCCAGCAGCTTAACAGCCATGAACACTGAAGCTTTCTTT
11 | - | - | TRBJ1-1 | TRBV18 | CASSPTGEAFF | TGTGCCAGCTCACCCACCGGTGAAGCTTTCTTT
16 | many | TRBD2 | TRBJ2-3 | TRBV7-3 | CASSERGLAGADTQYF | TGTGCCAGCAGTGAGAGGGGACTAGCGGGGGCAGATACGCAGTATTTT
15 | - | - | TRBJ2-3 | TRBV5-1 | CASSSSGYNTDTQYF | TGCGCCAGCAGCTCGAGCGGATACAACACAGATACGCAGTATTTT
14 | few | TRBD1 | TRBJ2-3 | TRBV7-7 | CASSLDRVQDTQYF | TGTGCTAGCAGCTTGGACAGGGTACAAGATACGCAGTATTTT
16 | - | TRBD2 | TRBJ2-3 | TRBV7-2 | CASSSTPGLATDTQYF | TGTGCCAGCAGCTCCACCCCAGGACTAGCTACAGATACGCAGTATTTT
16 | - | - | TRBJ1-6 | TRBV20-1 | CSARKPSSGDRSPLHF | TGCAGTGCTAGGAAGCCATCTTCAGGGGATCGTTCACCCCTCCACTTT
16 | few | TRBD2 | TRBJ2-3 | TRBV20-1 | CSASPASGRVADTQYF | TGCAGTGCCAGTCCAGCTAGCGGGAGGGTGGCAGATACGCAGTATTTT
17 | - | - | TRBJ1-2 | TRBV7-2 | CASSQTFSPGTAQGYTF | TGTGCCAGCAGCCAAACCTTTAGCCCGGGGACGGCTCAGGGCTACACCTTC
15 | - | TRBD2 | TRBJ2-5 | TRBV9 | CASSVSLAGQGTQYF | TGTGCCAGCAGCGTATCCCTAGCGGGCCAAGGGACCCAGTACTTC
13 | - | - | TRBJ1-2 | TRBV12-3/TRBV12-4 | CASSFGAGGGYTF | TGTGCCAGCAGTTTTGGGGCGGGGGGTGGCTACACCTTC
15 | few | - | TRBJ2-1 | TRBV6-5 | CASRAVGGAFTEQFF | TGTGCCAGCAGGGCGGTGGGGGGCGCTTTTACTGAGCAGTTCTTC
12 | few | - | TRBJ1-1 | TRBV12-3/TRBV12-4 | CASSSQGTEAFF | TGTGCCAGCAGTTCCCAGGGCACTGAAGCTTTCTTT
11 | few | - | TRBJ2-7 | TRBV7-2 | CASRSGYEQYF | TGTGCCAGCAGGTCTGGCTACGAGCAGTACTTC
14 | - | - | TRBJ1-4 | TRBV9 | CASSAYREREKLFF | TGTGCCAGCAGCGCCTACAGGGAGAGAGAAAAACTGTTTTTT
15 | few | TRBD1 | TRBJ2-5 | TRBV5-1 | CASSLGDRALETQYF | TGCGCCAGCAGCTTGGGGGACAGGGCCTTGGAGACCCAGTACTTC
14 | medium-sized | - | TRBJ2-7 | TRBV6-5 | CASSQLRLEYEQYF | TGTGCCAGCAGCCAGCTTAGACTGGAATACGAGCAGTACTTC
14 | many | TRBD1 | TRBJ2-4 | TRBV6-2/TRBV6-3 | CASTRTGVGNIQYF | TGTGCCAGCACTAGGACAGGGGTAGGAAACATTCAGTACTTC
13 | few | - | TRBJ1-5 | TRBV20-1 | CSARGVPGQPQHF | TGCAGTGCTAGGGGGGTCCCGGGGCAGCCCCAGCATTTT
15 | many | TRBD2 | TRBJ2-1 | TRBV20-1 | CSAIRLARVYNEQFF | TGCAGTGCTATAAGACTAGCCAGGGTTTACAATGAGCAGTTCTTC